The rows below give T cell receptor beta chains drawn from one sample of a study of CD8 T cells in ankylosing spondylitis. From the 5' RACE reads, TCRdb called clonotypes with MiXCR, one entry per CDR3 protein. The table records 150,000 to 200,000 distinct CDR3 sequences, about 18% of them present only once. Material: blood, either unsorted or a sorted T cell fraction (not recorded which). The receptors shown here come from a male donor with ankylosing spondylitis or in good health (not recorded which). The CDR3 runs from the conserved cysteine through the conserved F or W. D genes are given only for firm matches. Not every row has a clone size; where given, it reads once, few, many or a size class.

abundance: many; d_gene: TRBD1; j_gene: TRBJ2-7; v_gene: TRBV4-2; CDR3nt: TGTGCCAGCAGCCAAGAAGACAGGGTTCCCTACGAGCAGTACTTC; CDR3aa: CASSQEDRVPYEQYF
abundance: many; d_gene: TRBD2; j_gene: TRBJ2-6; v_gene: TRBV20-1; CDR3nt: TGCAGTGCTAGCGTCGGGGGGTCGGGGGCCAACGTCCTGACTTTC; CDR3aa: CSASVGGSGANVLTF
abundance: many; d_gene: TRBD2; j_gene: TRBJ2-1; v_gene: TRBV24-1; CDR3nt: TGTGCCACCAGTGATTTTGCGGGAGGTGAGCAGTTCTTC; CDR3aa: CATSDFAGGEQFF
abundance: .; d_gene: TRBD1; j_gene: TRBJ2-7; v_gene: TRBV6-2/TRBV6-3; CDR3nt: TGTGCCAGCAGTTATGACAGGGATTTTCGTTACGAGCAGTACTTC; CDR3aa: CASSYDRDFRYEQYF
abundance: .; d_gene: .; j_gene: TRBJ2-2; v_gene: TRBV29-1; CDR3nt: TGCAGCGTTCGTAGGGCGAACACCGGGGAGCTGTTTTTT; CDR3aa: CSVRRANTGELFF
abundance: few; d_gene: TRBD2; j_gene: TRBJ2-7; v_gene: TRBV5-1; CDR3nt: TGCGCCAGCAGCTCCAGGACTAGCGAGAGAACCTACGAGCAGTACTTC; CDR3aa: CASSSRTSERTYEQYF
abundance: many; d_gene: .; j_gene: TRBJ1-1; v_gene: TRBV12-3/TRBV12-4; CDR3nt: TGTGCCAGCAGTCACGATACAGGATCGAACACTGAAGCTTTCTTT; CDR3aa: CASSHDTGSNTEAFF
abundance: many; d_gene: .; j_gene: TRBJ2-7; v_gene: TRBV5-1; CDR3nt: TGCGCCAGCAGCCAAAACTCCTACGAGCAGTACTTC; CDR3aa: CASSQNSYEQYF
abundance: many; d_gene: .; j_gene: TRBJ2-1; v_gene: TRBV20-1; CDR3nt: TGCAGTGCTCCTGGGCGCGATGAGCAGTTCTTC; CDR3aa: CSAPGRDEQFF
abundance: .; d_gene: .; j_gene: TRBJ2-1; v_gene: TRBV16; CDR3nt: TGTGCCAGCAGCCATGTTCGTCTTAACAATGAGCAGTTCTTC; CDR3aa: CASSHVRLNNEQFF
abundance: few; d_gene: TRBD2; j_gene: TRBJ2-1; v_gene: TRBV5-1; CDR3nt: TGCGCCAGCAGCTTGGTTTCTAGCGGGAGCTCCTACAATGAGCAGTTCTTC; CDR3aa: CASSLVSSGSSYNEQFF
abundance: many; d_gene: TRBD1; j_gene: TRBJ1-5; v_gene: TRBV5-1; CDR3nt: TGCGCCAGCAGAGTAGACAGGGGTGATCAGCCCCAGCATTTT; CDR3aa: CASRVDRGDQPQHF
abundance: many; d_gene: .; j_gene: TRBJ2-5; v_gene: TRBV12-3/TRBV12-4; CDR3nt: TGTGCCAGCAGTTTCGGTGCTCAAGAGACCCAGTACTTC; CDR3aa: CASSFGAQETQYF
abundance: .; d_gene: .; j_gene: TRBJ1-2; v_gene: TRBV14; CDR3nt: TGTGCCAGCAGCCAAGACACAGGGACGATTCCCTATGGCTACACCTTC; CDR3aa: CASSQDTGTIPYGYTF
abundance: many; d_gene: .; j_gene: TRBJ2-1; v_gene: TRBV20-1; CDR3nt: TGCAGTGCTCCGGCCGAGCGAGATGAGCAGTTCTTC; CDR3aa: CSAPAERDEQFF
abundance: many; d_gene: TRBD2; j_gene: TRBJ2-3; v_gene: TRBV28; CDR3nt: TGTGCCAGCAGTGCCCAAGGGTGGGCTAGCGGGAGCACAGATACGCAGTATTTT; CDR3aa: CASSAQGWASGSTDTQYF
abundance: many; d_gene: .; j_gene: TRBJ1-1; v_gene: TRBV29-1; CDR3nt: TGCAGCGTCCTCAGGGTAATGAACACTGAAGCTTTCTTT; CDR3aa: CSVLRVMNTEAFF
abundance: many; d_gene: TRBD2; j_gene: TRBJ2-1; v_gene: TRBV5-1; CDR3nt: TGCGCCAGCAGCCGCCGGACTAGCGACTACAATGAGCAGTTCTTC; CDR3aa: CASSRRTSDYNEQFF
abundance: .; d_gene: .; j_gene: TRBJ1-5; v_gene: TRBV5-1; CDR3nt: TGCACCAGCAGCTTGGCCCGAGGTCAGCCCCAGCATTTT; CDR3aa: CTSSLARGQPQHF
abundance: many; d_gene: .; j_gene: TRBJ1-2; v_gene: TRBV2; CDR3nt: TGTGCCAGCAGTCCGACGACAGCTAACTATGGCTACACCTTC; CDR3aa: CASSPTTANYGYTF
abundance: .; d_gene: .; j_gene: TRBJ1-2; v_gene: TRBV15; CDR3nt: TGTGCCACCAGGGGTACAGTTGGTAACTATGGCTACACCTTC; CDR3aa: CATRGTVGNYGYTF
abundance: .; d_gene: TRBD2; j_gene: TRBJ2-1; v_gene: TRBV11-2; CDR3nt: TGTGCCAGCAGCTTAGGAGCGGGAGCTTACAATGAGCAGTTCTTC; CDR3aa: CASSLGAGAYNEQFF
abundance: .; d_gene: .; j_gene: TRBJ1-5; v_gene: TRBV6-6; CDR3nt: TGTGCCAGCAGTTCCGGCAGCAATCAGCCCCAGCATTTT; CDR3aa: CASSSGSNQPQHF
abundance: many; d_gene: .; j_gene: TRBJ2-2; v_gene: TRBV5-1; CDR3nt: TGCGCCAGCAGCTTATCACCGCCCAGCACGGCGAACACCGGGGAGCTGTTTTTT; CDR3aa: CASSLSPPSTANTGELFF
abundance: many; d_gene: TRBD1; j_gene: TRBJ2-7; v_gene: TRBV20-1; CDR3nt: TGCAGTGCCAGGACAGGGGCCACGATCGAGCAGTACTTC; CDR3aa: CSARTGATIEQYF
abundance: few; d_gene: TRBD1; j_gene: TRBJ1-1; v_gene: TRBV5-5; CDR3nt: TGTGCCAGCAGCCGGGGACAGGGGGTGGTGAACACTGAAGCTTTCTTT; CDR3aa: CASSRGQGVVNTEAFF
abundance: .; d_gene: .; j_gene: TRBJ1-6; v_gene: TRBV7-2; CDR3nt: TGTGCCAGCAGAAAGGGGGGGGCGCAGGACTCACCCCTCCACTTT; CDR3aa: CASRKGGAQDSPLHF
abundance: many; d_gene: .; j_gene: TRBJ2-7; v_gene: TRBV5-1; CDR3nt: TGCGCCAGCAGCTTGAGCGGTAACCTCGAGCAGTACTTC; CDR3aa: CASSLSGNLEQYF
abundance: few; d_gene: .; j_gene: TRBJ2-3; v_gene: TRBV7-9; CDR3nt: TGTGCCAGCAGCTCACAGGCGGGGTCGGTTTATAGAGATACGCAGTATTTT; CDR3aa: CASSSQAGSVYRDTQYF
abundance: many; d_gene: .; j_gene: TRBJ2-4; v_gene: TRBV2; CDR3nt: TGTGCCAGCAGGGCCCTGGACAGCATTCAGTACTTC; CDR3aa: CASRALDSIQYF
abundance: .; d_gene: .; j_gene: TRBJ2-7; v_gene: TRBV4-2; CDR3nt: TGTGCCAGCAGCCACACCTGGGACGGACGGTTCGGGCATAGCTACGAGCAGTACTTC; CDR3aa: CASSHTWDGRFGHSYEQYF
abundance: .; d_gene: .; j_gene: TRBJ2-7; v_gene: TRBV5-1; CDR3nt: TGCGCCAGCAGCGGGACGCCCGGGACATCGGCGGACGAGCAGTACTTC; CDR3aa: CASSGTPGTSADEQYF
abundance: .; d_gene: .; j_gene: TRBJ2-3; v_gene: TRBV24-1; CDR3nt: TGTGCCACCAGTAAGCGAGAGGCAGATACGCAGTATTTT; CDR3aa: CATSKREADTQYF
abundance: .; d_gene: TRBD1; j_gene: TRBJ1-4; v_gene: TRBV29-1; CDR3nt: TGCAGCGTTGAAGTGGCAGGGGGCGGTGAAAAACTGTTTTTT; CDR3aa: CSVEVAGGGEKLFF
abundance: .; d_gene: .; j_gene: TRBJ1-5; v_gene: TRBV7-2; CDR3nt: TGTGCCAGCAGCTTAGATGGTCAGCCCAATCAGCCCCAGCATTTT; CDR3aa: CASSLDGQPNQPQHF
abundance: few; d_gene: .; j_gene: TRBJ2-3; v_gene: TRBV7-9; CDR3nt: TGTGCCAGCAGCGCCACTGGGGCAGATACGCAGTATTTT; CDR3aa: CASSATGADTQYF